The T cell receptor (beta chain) under discussion was sequenced for a study of OX40 agonist ivuxolimab in advanced cancers. The study in broad terms: Ivuxolimab was an agonistic, fully human IgG2 monoclonal antibody directed against OX40 (CD134), a costimulatory receptor. Intravenous ivuxolimab was administered to patients every 2 weeks at six dose levels: 0.01, 0.1, 0.3, 1.5, 3 and 10 mg/kg. Of the 52 patients in dose escalation, about 19 had hepatocellular carcinoma, roughly 15 had melanoma, 9 had renal cell carcinoma and 9 had head and neck cancer. In the dose-escalation cohort, approximately 80% of patients were male, and the mean age was roughly 60 years with a range of 23 to 79. Prior anti-PD-1, anti-PD-L1 or anti-CTLA-4 therapy was permitted, and approximately 41% of dose-escalation patients had received checkpoint inhibitors. Partial responses occurred in three dose-escalation patients: two with cutaneous melanoma and one with hepatocellular carcinoma. The point of sequencing TCRbeta in the periphery was to test whether ivuxolimab changed TCR sequence diversity and drove clonal T-cell expansion. The paper covers the monotherapy dose-escalation part of the phase I ivuxolimab trial, which included N = 52 patients.

Findings and caveats that apply to the study as a whole: Low levels of normalized T-cell clonal expansion were also seen in some patients who did not respond. At doses of 0.1 to 3.0 mg/kg, clonal expansion of both CD4+ and CD8+ blood T cells was observed from baseline to week 6. In partial responders in the 0.1-3.0 mg/kg groups, normalized peripheral clonal expansion was found to be among the lowest, especially among CD8+ T cells. The antigen specificity of the peripheral T cells that underwent clonal expansion was not determined. After ivuxolimab, CD8+ T cells had more expanded clones than CD4+ T cells on average.

CDR1 is given as WSHSY and CDR2 as SAAADI, both from the germline V gene. The CDR3 numbers 12 residues from cysteine through phenylalanine. The retained sequence is limited to the CDR3, 36 bases, with the frame set at the first base. At the junction V is shortened by 0 bases and J by 8 bases, with 7 bases in between. Genomic DNA was extracted from sorted cells for sequencing of the TCRbeta CDR3 region. The immunoSEQ Assay was used to sequence the TCRbeta CDR3 regions. As stored in TCRdb, this immuneACCESS dataset retains in-frame rearrangements with V and J assigned. A fraction of the clones does not appear; measured against another copy, unresolved V genes explain less than half of the discrepancy, and the remainder lacks a known reason. This sample gives roughly 82,000 clones in total; around 92% of them show up just once. The ten largest clonotypes hold about 9.1% of the sample. In regard to this clone: Its specific antigen is unknown. Base qualities are missing; no much larger clone stands one base away.

The trial excluded patients who had a history of autoimmune disease or who were on systemic immunosuppression. Peripheral blood for TCR sequencing was collected from all dose cohorts at baseline, on cycle 4 day 1, and on cycle 7 day 1. The samples were taken from a phase I, first-in-human, multicenter, open-label dose-escalation trial of ivuxolimab. The trial enrolled adults with locally advanced or metastatic head and neck squamous cell, hepatocellular, melanoma or renal cell carcinoma. Before TCR sequencing, CD4+ T cells and CD8+ T cells from peripheral blood were sorted into separate populations.

Sequencing used CD4+ or CD8+ T cells sorted from blood, obtained in a trial of the OX40 agonist ivuxolimab. The clonotype was recovered from an adult with an advanced solid tumor such as melanoma, head and neck, liver or kidney cancer. The chain employs TRBV10-2 and TRBJ1-1; TRBD1 is a weak D gene call, 5 bases matching. For the CDR3, the sequence is CASSESHREAFF. The sequence in DNA is TGCGCCAGCAGTGAGTCGCACAGGGAAGCTTTCTTT.